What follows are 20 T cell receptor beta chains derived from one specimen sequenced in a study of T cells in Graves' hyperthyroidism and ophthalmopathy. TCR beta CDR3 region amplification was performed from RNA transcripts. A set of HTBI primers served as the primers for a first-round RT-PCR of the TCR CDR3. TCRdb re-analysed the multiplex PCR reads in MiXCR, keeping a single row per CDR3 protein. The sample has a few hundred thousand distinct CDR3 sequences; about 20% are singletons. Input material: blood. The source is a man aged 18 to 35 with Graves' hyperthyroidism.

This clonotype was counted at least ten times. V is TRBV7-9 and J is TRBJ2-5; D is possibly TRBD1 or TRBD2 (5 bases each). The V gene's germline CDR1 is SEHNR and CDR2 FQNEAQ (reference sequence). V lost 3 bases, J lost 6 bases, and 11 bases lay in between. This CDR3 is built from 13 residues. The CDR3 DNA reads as TGTGCCAGCAGCTTGAGGGACGGGAAGACCCAGTACTTC. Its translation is CASSLRDGKTQYF.

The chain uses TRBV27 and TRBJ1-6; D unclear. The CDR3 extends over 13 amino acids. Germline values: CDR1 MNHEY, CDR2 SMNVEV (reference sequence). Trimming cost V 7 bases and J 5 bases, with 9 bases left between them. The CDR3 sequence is CASTELNNSPLHF. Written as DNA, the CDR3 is TGTGCCAGCACGGAGCTTAATAATTCACCCCTCCACTTT.

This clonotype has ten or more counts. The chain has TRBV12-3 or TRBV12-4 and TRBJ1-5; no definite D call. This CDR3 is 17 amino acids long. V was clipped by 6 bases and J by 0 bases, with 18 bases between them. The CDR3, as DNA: TGTGCCAGCAGCCTAGCTACAGAGTTTTATAGCAATCAGCCCCAGCATTTT. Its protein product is CASSLATEFYSNQPQHF.

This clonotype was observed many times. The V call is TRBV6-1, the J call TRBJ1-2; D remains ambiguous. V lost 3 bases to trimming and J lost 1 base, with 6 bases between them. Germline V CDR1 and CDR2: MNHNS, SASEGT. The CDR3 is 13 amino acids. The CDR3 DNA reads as TGTGCCAGCAGTGAGGTGATTAACTATGGCTACACCTTC. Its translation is CASSEVINYGYTF.

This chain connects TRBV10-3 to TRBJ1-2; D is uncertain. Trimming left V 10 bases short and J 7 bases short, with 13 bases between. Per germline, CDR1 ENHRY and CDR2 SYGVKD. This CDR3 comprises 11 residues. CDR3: CATLRRGGYTF. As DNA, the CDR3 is TGTGCCACCCTCAGACGAGGTGGCTACACCTTC.

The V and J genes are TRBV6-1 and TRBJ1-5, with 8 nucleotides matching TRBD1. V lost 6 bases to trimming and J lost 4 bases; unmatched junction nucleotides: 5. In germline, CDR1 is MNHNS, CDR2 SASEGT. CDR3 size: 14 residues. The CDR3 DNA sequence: TGTGCCAGCAGGGAAAACAGGGGGAATCAGCCCCAGCATTTT. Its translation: CASRENRGNQPQHF.

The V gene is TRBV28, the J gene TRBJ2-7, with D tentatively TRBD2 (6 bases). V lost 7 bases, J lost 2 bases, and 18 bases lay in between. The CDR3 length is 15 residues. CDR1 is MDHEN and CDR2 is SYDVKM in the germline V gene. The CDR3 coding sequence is TGTGCCAGCACCTCCACAGGAGGGACCACCTACGAGCAGTACTTC. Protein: CASTSTGGTTYEQYF.

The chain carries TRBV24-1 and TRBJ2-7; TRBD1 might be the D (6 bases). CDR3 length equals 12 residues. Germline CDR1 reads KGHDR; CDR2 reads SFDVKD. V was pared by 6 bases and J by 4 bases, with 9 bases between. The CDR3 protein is CATSQGTYEQYF. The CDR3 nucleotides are TGTGCCACCAGTCAGGGGACGTACGAGCAGTACTTC.

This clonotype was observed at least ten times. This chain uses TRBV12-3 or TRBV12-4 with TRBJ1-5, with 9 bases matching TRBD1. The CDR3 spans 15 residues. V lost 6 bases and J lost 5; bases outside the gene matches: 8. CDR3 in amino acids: CASRAGTGRDQPQHF. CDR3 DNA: TGTGCCAGCAGGGCCGGGACAGGGAGAGATCAGCCCCAGCATTTT.

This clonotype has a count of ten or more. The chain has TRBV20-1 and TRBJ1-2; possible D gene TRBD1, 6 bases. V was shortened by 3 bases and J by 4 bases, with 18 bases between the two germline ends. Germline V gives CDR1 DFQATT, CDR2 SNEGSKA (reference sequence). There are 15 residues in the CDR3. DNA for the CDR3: TGCAGTGCTAGTAAACCGGGGGCGCGGGGCTATGGCTACACCTTC. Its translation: CSASKPGARGYGYTF.

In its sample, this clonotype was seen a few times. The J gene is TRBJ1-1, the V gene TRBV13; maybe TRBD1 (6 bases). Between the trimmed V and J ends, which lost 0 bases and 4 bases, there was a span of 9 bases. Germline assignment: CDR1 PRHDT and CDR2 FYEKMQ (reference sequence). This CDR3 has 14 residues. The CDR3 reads CASSLGAGATEAFF. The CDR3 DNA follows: TGTGCCAGCAGCTTAGGGGCGGGGGCCACTGAAGCTTTCTTT.

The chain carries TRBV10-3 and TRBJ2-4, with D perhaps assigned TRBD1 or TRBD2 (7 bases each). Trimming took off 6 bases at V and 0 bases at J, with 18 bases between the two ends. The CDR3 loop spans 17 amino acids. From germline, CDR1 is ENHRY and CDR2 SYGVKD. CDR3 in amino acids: CAISATGTIIAKNIQYF. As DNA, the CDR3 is TGTGCCATCAGCGCGACAGGGACTATTATAGCCAAAAACATTCAGTACTTC.

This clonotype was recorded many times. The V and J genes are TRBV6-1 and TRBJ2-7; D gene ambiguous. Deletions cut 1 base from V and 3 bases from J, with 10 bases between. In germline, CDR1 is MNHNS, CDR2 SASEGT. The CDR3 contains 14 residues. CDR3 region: CASSEVAANYEQYF. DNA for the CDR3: TGTGCCAGCAGTGAAGTAGCAGCAAACTACGAGCAGTACTTC.

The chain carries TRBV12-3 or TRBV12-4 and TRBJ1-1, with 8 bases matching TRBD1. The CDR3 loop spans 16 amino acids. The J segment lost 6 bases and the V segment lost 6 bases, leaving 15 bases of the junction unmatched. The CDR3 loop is CASSPVGQGKEAEAFF. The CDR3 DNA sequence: TGTGCCAGCAGCCCTGTCGGACAGGGCAAAGAGGCTGAAGCTTTCTTT.

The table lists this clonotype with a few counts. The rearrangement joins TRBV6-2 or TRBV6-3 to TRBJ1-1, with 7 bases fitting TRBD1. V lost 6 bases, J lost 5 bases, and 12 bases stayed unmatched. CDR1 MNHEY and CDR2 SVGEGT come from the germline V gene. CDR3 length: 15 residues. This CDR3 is CASSPTLTGVTEAFF. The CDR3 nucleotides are TGTGCCAGCAGCCCTACTCTCACAGGGGTTACTGAAGCTTTCTTT.

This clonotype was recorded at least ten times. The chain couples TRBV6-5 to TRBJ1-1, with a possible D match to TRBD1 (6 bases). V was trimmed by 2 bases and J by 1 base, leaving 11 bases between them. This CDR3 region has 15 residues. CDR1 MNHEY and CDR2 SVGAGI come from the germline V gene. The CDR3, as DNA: TGTGCCAGCAGTTACGTCGCCAGGGGGAACACTGAAGCTTTCTTT. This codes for CASSYVARGNTEAFF.

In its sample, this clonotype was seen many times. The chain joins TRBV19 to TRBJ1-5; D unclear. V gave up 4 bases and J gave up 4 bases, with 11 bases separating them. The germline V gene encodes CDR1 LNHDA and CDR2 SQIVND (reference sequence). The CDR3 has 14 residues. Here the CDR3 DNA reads TGTGCCAGTAGTAGACGGGCATCGAATCAGCCCCAGCATTTT. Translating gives CASSRRASNQPQHF. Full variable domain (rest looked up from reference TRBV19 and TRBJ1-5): DGGITQSPKYLFRKEGQNVTLSCEQNLNHDAMYWYRQDPGQGLRLIYYSQIVNDFQKGDIAEGYSVSREKKESFPLTVTSAQKNPTAFYLCASSRRASNQPQHFGDGTRLSIL.

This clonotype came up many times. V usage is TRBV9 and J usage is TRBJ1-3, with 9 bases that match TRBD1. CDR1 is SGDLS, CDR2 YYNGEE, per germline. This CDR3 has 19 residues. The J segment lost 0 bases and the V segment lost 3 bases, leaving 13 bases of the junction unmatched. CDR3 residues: CASSARDREGKASGNTIYF. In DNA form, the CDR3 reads TGTGCCAGCAGCGCCCGGGACAGGGAGGGGAAGGCCTCTGGAAACACCATATATTTT.

The CDR3 nucleotides read TGTGCCAGCAGCGAACGGGACTACTCCTACGAGCAGTACTTC. Its translation is CASSERDYSYEQYF. The chain uses TRBV7-2 and TRBJ2-7; 7 bases align to TRBD2. Germline-derived CDR1 and CDR2 are SGHTA and FQGNSA. With 5 bases clipped from V and 0 bases from J, the junction kept 4 bases outside the gene matches. The CDR3 totals 14 residues.

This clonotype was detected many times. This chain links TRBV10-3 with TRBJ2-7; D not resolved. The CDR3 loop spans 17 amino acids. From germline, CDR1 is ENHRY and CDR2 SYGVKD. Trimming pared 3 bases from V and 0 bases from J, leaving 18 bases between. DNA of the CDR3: TGTGCCATCAGTGATTCGAGTGTGGCAGAGCTCTCCTACGAGCAGTACTTC. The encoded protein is CAISDSSVAELSYEQYF.